This TCR beta chain derives from a study of OX40 agonist ivuxolimab in advanced cancers. V gave up 7 bases and J gave up 0 bases, with 6 bases separating them. The CDR3 spans 12 residues. Per germline, CDR1 LNHDA and CDR2 SQIVND (reference sequence). TCRdb keeps only in-frame clones here, not all; method: immunoSEQ multiplex PCR. Of about 140,000 clones listed, 85% to 95% are singletons. V usage is TRBV19 and J usage is TRBJ1-1; D remains unclear. This sequence originates from an adult with an advanced solid tumor such as melanoma, head and neck, liver or kidney cancer. The sequencing used CD4+ or CD8+ T cells sorted from blood, collected in a trial of the OX40 agonist ivuxolimab. CDR3 bases: TGTGCCAGTATTGGGGTGAACACTGAAGCTTTCTTT. Translation gives CASIGVNTEAFF.